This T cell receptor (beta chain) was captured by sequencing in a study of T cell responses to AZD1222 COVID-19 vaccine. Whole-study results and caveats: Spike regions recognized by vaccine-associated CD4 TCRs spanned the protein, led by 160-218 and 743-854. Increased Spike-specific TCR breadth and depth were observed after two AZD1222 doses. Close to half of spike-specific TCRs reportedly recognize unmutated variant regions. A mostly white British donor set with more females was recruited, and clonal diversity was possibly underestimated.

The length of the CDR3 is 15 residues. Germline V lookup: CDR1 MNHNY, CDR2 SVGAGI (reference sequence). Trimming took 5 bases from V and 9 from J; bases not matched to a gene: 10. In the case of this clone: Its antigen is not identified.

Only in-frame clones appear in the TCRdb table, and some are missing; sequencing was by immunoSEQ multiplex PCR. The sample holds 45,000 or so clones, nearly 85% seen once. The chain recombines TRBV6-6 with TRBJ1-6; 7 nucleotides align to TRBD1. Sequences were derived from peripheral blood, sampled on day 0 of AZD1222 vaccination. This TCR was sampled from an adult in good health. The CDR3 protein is CASSGGQAWGSPLHF. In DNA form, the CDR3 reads TGTGCCAGCAGTGGTGGACAGGCGTGGGGTTCACCCCTCCACTTT.